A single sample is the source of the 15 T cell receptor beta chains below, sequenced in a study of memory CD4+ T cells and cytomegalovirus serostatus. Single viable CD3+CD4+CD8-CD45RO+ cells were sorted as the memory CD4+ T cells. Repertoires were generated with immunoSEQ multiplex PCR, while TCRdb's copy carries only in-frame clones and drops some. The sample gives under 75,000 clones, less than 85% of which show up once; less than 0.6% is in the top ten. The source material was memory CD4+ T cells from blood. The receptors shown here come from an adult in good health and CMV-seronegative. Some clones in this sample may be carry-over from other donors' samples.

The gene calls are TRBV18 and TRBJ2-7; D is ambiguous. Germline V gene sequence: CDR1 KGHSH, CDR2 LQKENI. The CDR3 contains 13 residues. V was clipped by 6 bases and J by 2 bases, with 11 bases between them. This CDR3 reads CASSDGSTYEQYF. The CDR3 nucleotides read TGTGCCAGCTCGGACGGCTCAACCTACGAGCAGTACTTC.

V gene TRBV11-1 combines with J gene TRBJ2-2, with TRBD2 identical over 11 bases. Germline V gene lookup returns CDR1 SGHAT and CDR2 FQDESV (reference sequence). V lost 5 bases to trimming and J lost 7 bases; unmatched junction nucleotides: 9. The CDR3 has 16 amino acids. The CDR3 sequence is CASSHSLAGDVGELFF. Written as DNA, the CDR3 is TGTGCCAGCAGCCACTCACTAGCGGGAGACGTCGGGGAGCTGTTTTTT.

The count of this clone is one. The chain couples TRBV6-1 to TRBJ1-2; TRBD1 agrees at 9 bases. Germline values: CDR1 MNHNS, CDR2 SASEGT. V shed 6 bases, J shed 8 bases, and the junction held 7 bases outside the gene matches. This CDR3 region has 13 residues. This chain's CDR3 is CASRNRGRLGYTF. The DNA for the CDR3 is TGTGCCAGCAGGAACAGGGGGCGGTTGGGCTACACCTTC.

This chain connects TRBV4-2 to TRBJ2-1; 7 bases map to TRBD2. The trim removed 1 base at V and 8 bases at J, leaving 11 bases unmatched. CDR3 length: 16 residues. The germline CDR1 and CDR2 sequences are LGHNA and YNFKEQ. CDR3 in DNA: TGTGCCAGCAGCCAAGCGCCCCAGCGGGGCACAGATGAGCAGTTCTTC. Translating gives CASSQAPQRGTDEQFF.

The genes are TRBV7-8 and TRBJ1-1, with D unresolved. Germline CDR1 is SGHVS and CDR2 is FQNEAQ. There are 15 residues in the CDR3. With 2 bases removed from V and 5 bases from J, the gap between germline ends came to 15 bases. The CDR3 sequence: CASSLSSTLGTEAFF. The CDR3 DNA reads TGTGCCAGCAGCTTATCATCCACCCTCGGGACTGAAGCTTTCTTT.

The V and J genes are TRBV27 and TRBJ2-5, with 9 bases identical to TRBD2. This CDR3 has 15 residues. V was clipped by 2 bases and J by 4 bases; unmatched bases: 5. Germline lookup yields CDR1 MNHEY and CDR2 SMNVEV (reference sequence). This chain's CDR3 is CASSLVLAGVETQYF. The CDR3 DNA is TGTGCCAGCAGTTTAGTGTTAGCGGGGGTAGAGACCCAGTACTTC.

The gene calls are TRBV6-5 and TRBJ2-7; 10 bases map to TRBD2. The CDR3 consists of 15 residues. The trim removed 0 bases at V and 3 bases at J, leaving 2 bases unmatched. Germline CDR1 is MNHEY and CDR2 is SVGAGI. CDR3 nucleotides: TGTGCCAGCAGTTACTCGGGACTAGCGCTCTACGAGCAGTACTTC. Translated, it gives CASSYSGLALYEQYF.

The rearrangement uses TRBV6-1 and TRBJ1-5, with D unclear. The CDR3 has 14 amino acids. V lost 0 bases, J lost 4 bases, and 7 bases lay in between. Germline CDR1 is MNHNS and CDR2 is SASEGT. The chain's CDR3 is CASSEAWGNQPQHF. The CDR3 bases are TGTGCCAGCAGTGAAGCATGGGGAAATCAGCCCCAGCATTTT.

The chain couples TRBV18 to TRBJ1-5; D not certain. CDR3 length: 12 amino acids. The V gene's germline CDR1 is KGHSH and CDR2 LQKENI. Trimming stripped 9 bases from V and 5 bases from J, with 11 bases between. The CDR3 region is CASSPGDQPQHF. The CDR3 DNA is TGTGCCAGTTCCCCGGGTGATCAGCCCCAGCATTTT.

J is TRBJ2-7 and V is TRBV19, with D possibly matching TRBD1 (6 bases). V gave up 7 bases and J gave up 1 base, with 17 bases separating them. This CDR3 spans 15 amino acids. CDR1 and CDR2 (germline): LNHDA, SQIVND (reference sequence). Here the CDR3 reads CASMGASLGSYEQYF. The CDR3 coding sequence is TGTGCCAGTATGGGGGCTAGTCTGGGATCCTACGAGCAGTACTTC.

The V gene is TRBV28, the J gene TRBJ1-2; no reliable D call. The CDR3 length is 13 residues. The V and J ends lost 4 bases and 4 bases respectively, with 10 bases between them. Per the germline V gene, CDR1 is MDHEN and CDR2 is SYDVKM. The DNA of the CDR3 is TGTGCCAGCAGTTCCGGGGTGGGCTATGGCTACACCTTC. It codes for CASSSGVGYGYTF.

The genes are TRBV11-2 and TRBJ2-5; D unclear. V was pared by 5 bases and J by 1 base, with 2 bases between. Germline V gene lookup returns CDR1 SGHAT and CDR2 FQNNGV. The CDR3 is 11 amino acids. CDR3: CASSIQETQYF. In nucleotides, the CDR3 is TGTGCCAGCAGCATCCAAGAGACCCAGTACTTC. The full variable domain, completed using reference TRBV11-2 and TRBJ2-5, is EAGVAQSPRYKIIEKRQSVAFWCNPISGHATLYWYQQILGQGPKLLIQFQNNGVVDDSQLPKDRFSAERLKGVDSTLKIQPAKLEDSAVYLCASSIQETQYFGPGTRLLVL.

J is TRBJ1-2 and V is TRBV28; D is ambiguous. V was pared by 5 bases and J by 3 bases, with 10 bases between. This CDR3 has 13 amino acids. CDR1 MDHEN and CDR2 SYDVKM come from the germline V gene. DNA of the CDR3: TGTGCCAGCAGTGAGGCGGACTACTATGGCTACACCTTC. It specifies CASSEADYYGYTF.

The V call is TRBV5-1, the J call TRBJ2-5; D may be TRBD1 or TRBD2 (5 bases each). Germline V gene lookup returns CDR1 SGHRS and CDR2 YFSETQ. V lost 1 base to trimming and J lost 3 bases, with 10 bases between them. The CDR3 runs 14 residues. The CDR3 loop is CASSLMRGEETQYF. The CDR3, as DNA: TGCGCCAGCAGCTTGATGAGGGGAGAAGAGACCCAGTACTTC.

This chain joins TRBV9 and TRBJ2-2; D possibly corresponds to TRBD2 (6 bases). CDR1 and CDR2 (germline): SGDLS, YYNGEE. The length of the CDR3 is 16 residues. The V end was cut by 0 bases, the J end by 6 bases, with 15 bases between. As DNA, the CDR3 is TGTGCCAGCAGCGTAGCGTCTAGCGAAACCCCCGGGGAGCTGTTTTTT. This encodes CASSVASSETPGELFF.